One and the same sample provided the 29 T cell receptor beta chains below, sequenced in a study of T cell responses to AZD1222 COVID-19 vaccine. The repertoire was sequenced with immunoSEQ multiplex PCR; TCRdb's copy has only in-frame clones and lacks some. The data contain under 150,000 clones, around 92% of them seen just once; the ten biggest clones take up about 1.1%. This sample comprised peripheral blood, obtained on day 0 of AZD1222 vaccination. The receptors here all came from an adult in good health.

The V and J genes are TRBV13 and TRBJ2-7; D gene uncertain. V was clipped by 8 bases and J by 0 bases, with 8 bases between them. Germline V CDR1 and CDR2: PRHDT, FYEKMQ (reference sequence). The CDR3 runs to 12 residues. The CDR3 nucleotides are TGTGCCAGCTCCCAGAGCTCCTACGAGCAGTACTTC. This gives the protein CASSQSSYEQYF.

This chain uses TRBV3-1 (or the pseudogene TRBV3-2) with TRBJ1-6; the D is unclear. V was shortened by 4 bases and J by 10 bases, with 14 bases between the two germline ends. This CDR3 has 14 amino acids. Per the germline V gene, CDR1 is LGHDT and CDR2 is YNNKEL (reference sequence). The CDR3 reads CASSPSGLGSPLHF. CDR3 DNA sequence: TGTGCCAGCAGCCCCTCTGGGCTTGGGTCACCCCTCCACTTT.

The chain is built from TRBV7-9 and TRBJ2-7; 11 nucleotides agree with TRBD1. Germline values: CDR1 SEHNR, CDR2 FQNEAQ (reference sequence). This CDR3 comprises 14 residues. V gave up 3 bases and J gave up 4 bases; unmatched junction bases: 2. This CDR3 reads CASSFGDRGYEQYF. In nucleotides, the CDR3 is TGTGCCAGCAGCTTCGGGGACAGGGGGTACGAGCAGTACTTC. The complete variable domain, with remaining parts taken from reference TRBV7-9 and TRBJ2-7, reads DTGVSQNPRHKITKRGQNVTFRCDPISEHNRLYWYRQTLGQGPEFLTYFQNEAQLEKSRLLSDRFSAERPKGSFSTLEIQRTEQGDSAMYLCASSFGDRGYEQYFGPGTRLTVT.

The J gene is TRBJ1-5, the V gene TRBV21-1; no DNA check was done on the table's D call, TRBD1. TRBV21-1 is reported as a pseudogene. This CDR3 comprises 16 residues. Written as DNA, the CDR3 is TGTGCCAGCAGCAAAGCGGGCAGGGCTAACAATCAGCCCCAGCATTTT. Translation gives CASSKAGRANNQPQHF.

This chain joins TRBV14 and TRBJ2-1; D perhaps matches TRBD1 (6 bases). Germline V gene data show CDR1 as SGHDN and CDR2 as FVKESK. Between the trimmed V and J ends, which lost 4 bases and 2 bases, there was a span of 15 bases. There are 16 residues in the CDR3. In DNA, the CDR3 is TGTGCCAGCAGCCCTCTAGGGGGTCCCGCCTACAATGAGCAGTTCTTC. Translation gives CASSPLGGPAYNEQFF.

The sample holds one count of this clone. CDR3 residues: CASRLRRTGGYEQYF. CDR3 coding DNA: TGTGCCAGCAGACTACGGAGGACAGGGGGCTACGAGCAGTACTTC. The rearrangement links TRBV28 to TRBJ2-7, with TRBD1 matching 10 bases. V dropped 6 bases and J dropped 3; count of bases not matched to a gene: 8. Germline loops: CDR1 MDHEN, CDR2 SYDVKM. The CDR3 spans 15 residues.

The chain uses TRBV19 and TRBJ2-7; no definite D call. The germline V gene has CDR1 LNHDA and CDR2 SQIVND (reference sequence). Trimming stripped 5 bases from V and 3 bases from J, with 8 bases between. The CDR3 loop spans 12 amino acids. The CDR3 sequence is CASSVGSYEQYF. In DNA form, the CDR3 reads TGTGCCAGTAGTGTCGGCAGCTACGAGCAGTACTTC.

This chain joins TRBV6-5 and TRBJ2-7, with D unresolved. V was cut by 6 bases and J by 2 bases, with 11 bases left in between. This CDR3 region has 13 residues. Germline CDR1 and CDR2: MNHEY and SVGAGI. CDR3 region: CASRGGTAYEQYF. The CDR3 DNA reads as TGTGCCAGCAGGGGTGGTACGGCCTACGAGCAGTACTTC.

The chain recombines TRBV24-1 with TRBJ2-1; 9 bases match TRBD2. From germline, CDR1 is KGHDR and CDR2 SFDVKD. Trimming at V came to 4 bases and at J to 4 bases, leaving 13 bases not matched to a gene. The CDR3 is 18 residues long. This CDR3 is CATSDVARGLAGYNEQFF. The CDR3 DNA sequence: TGTGCCACCAGTGACGTCGCGCGCGGGCTAGCGGGGTACAATGAGCAGTTCTTC.

The V call is TRBV6-5, the J call TRBJ2-7; D possibly corresponds to TRBD1 (6 bases). Germline assignment: CDR1 MNHEY and CDR2 SVGAGI. Trimming shortened V by 1 base and J by 5 bases, and 12 bases separated the two germline ends. The CDR3 totals 14 residues. The CDR3 DNA reads as TGTGCCAGCAGTTACTTTCAGGGGCGCGACGAGCAGTACTTC. Translation: CASSYFQGRDEQYF.

The chain combines TRBV30 with TRBJ1-3; TRBD1 agrees at 8 bases. Trimming cost V 0 bases and J 0 bases; bases outside gene matches: 1. CDR3 length equals 15 residues. In germline, CDR1 is GTSNPN, CDR2 SVGIG (reference sequence). The CDR3 reads CAWSVTGGSGNTIYF. The CDR3 bases are TGTGCCTGGAGTGTAACAGGGGGCTCTGGAAACACCATATATTTT.

The DNA for the CDR3 is TGCGCCAGCAGCCCTGGTCCTACTAGCTATGGCTACACCTTC. Amino acids: CASSPGPTSYGYTF. This rearrangement joins TRBV4-1 to TRBJ1-2, with D unresolved. Trimming removed 4 bases at V and 4 bases at J, with 13 bases between. This CDR3 spans 14 amino acids. Germline loops: CDR1 MGHRA, CDR2 YSYEKL.

This chain links TRBV28 with TRBJ2-7, with D uncertain. CDR3 length: 14 residues. V dropped 3 bases and J dropped 5 bases, with 14 bases sitting between them. Germline V gives CDR1 MDHEN, CDR2 SYDVKM. The CDR3 bases are TGTGCCAGCAGTTTGGCGCTATACACGAACGAGCAGTACTTC. It codes for CASSLALYTNEQYF.

J is TRBJ2-7 and V is TRBV19; D is perhaps TRBD1 or TRBD2 (5 bases each). V lost 7 bases to trimming and J lost 0 bases, with 7 bases between them. CDR3 length equals 12 residues. Per the germline V gene, CDR1 is LNHDA and CDR2 is SQIVND (reference sequence). The CDR3 loop is CASMGVSYEQYF. CDR3 DNA: TGTGCCAGTATGGGGGTCTCCTACGAGCAGTACTTC.

This sequence joins TRBV5-5 and TRBJ1-4; D ambiguous. Germline V CDR1 and CDR2: SGHKS, YYEKEE (reference sequence). CDR3 size: 15 residues. V was pared by 1 base and J by 0 bases, with 7 bases between. The CDR3 spells CASSLSSATNEKLFF. The CDR3 DNA follows: TGTGCCAGCAGCTTGAGCAGCGCAACTAATGAAAAACTGTTTTTT.

V and J are TRBV5-4 and TRBJ2-4; the match to TRBD2 covers 8 bases. V gave up 2 bases and J gave up 9 bases; unmatched junction bases: 19. This CDR3 is 18 amino acids long. The germline V gene encodes CDR1 SGHNT and CDR2 YYREEE (reference sequence). The CDR3 is CASSLSSGLGKVRGIQYF. CDR3 nucleotide sequence: TGTGCCAGCAGCTTAAGCTCGGGACTAGGGAAAGTTAGGGGCATTCAGTACTTC.

CDR3: CAISRTGGTRNTEAFF. As DNA, the CDR3 is TGTGCCATTTCCCGGACAGGGGGCACTAGGAACACTGAAGCTTTCTTT. The V gene is TRBV19, the J gene TRBJ1-1; the match to TRBD1 covers 11 bases. The germline CDR1 and CDR2 sequences are LNHDA and SQIVND (reference sequence). V lost 10 bases to trimming and J lost 1 base; unmatched junction nucleotides: 11. This CDR3 has 16 residues. The whole variable domain, filled in from reference TRBV19 and TRBJ1-1, reads DGGITQSPKYLFRKEGQNVTLSCEQNLNHDAMYWYRQDPGQGLRLIYYSQIVNDFQKGDIAEGYSVSREKKESFPLTVTSAQKNPTAFYLCAISRTGGTRNTEAFFGQGTRLTVV.

The chain carries TRBV6-4 and TRBJ1-2; 11 nucleotides agree with TRBD1. The junction had 2 bases not matched to a gene; V was cut back by 4 bases and J by 4 bases. CDR1 and CDR2 (germline): MRHNA, SNTAGT. The CDR3 runs 14 residues. Here the CDR3 DNA reads TGTGCCAGCAGTGGGGACAGGGGGTCCTATGGCTACACCTTC. Protein sequence: CASSGDRGSYGYTF.

The CDR3 region is CASSRDATYEQYF. Here the CDR3 DNA reads TGTGCCAGCAGCCGTGACGCCACCTACGAGCAGTACTTC. V gene TRBV3-1 (or the pseudogene TRBV3-2) combines with J gene TRBJ2-7; D ambiguous. The V gene's germline CDR1 is LGHDT and CDR2 YNNKEL (reference sequence). This CDR3 spans 13 amino acids. V was trimmed by 4 bases and J by 2 bases, leaving 9 bases between them.

The V gene is TRBV5-4, the J gene TRBJ1-2; D gene uncertain. V gave up 4 bases and J gave up 4 bases, with 11 bases separating them. This CDR3 has 13 amino acids. Per germline, CDR1 SGHNT and CDR2 YYREEE (reference sequence). The CDR3 DNA reads as TGTGCCAGCAGCGATTGGGTCACCTATGGCTACACCTTC. This translates into CASSDWVTYGYTF.

V usage is TRBV2 and J usage is TRBJ1-3, with 7 bases matching TRBD1. The germline CDR1 and CDR2 sequences are SNHLY and FYNNEI. Trimming at V came to 5 bases and at J to 4 bases, leaving 14 bases not matched to a gene. CDR3 length: 17 residues. This CDR3 is CASSKILTGAAGNTIYF. The CDR3 nucleotides are TGTGCCAGCAGTAAAATCCTAACAGGGGCGGCGGGAAACACCATATATTTT.

This clone was counted a few times. J is TRBJ2-7 and V is TRBV20-1; D ambiguous. Trimming shortened V by 3 bases and J by 0 bases, and 12 bases separated the two germline ends. CDR3 length equals 14 residues. Germline V CDR1 and CDR2: DFQATT, SNEGSKA (reference sequence). CDR3: CSASPRPSSYEQYF. The CDR3 DNA reads TGCAGTGCTAGTCCTCGACCGAGCTCCTACGAGCAGTACTTC.

This chain joins TRBV27 and TRBJ2-7; no reliable D call. V gave up 3 bases and J gave up 6 bases, with 15 bases separating them. Looked up from germline, CDR1 is MNHEY and CDR2 is SMNVEV (reference sequence). This CDR3 is 14 amino acids long. The CDR3 loop reads CASSFLGLLGEQYF. The CDR3 DNA is TGTGCCAGCAGTTTTTTAGGGTTATTAGGCGAGCAGTACTTC.

This sequence joins TRBV28 and TRBJ2-7; D remains ambiguous. The CDR3 is 15 amino acids. The germline CDR1 and CDR2 sequences are MDHEN and SYDVKM. V was trimmed by 5 bases and J by 2 bases, leaving 16 bases between them. The CDR3 here is CASSGPGSRTYEQYF. The CDR3 DNA follows: TGTGCCAGCAGTGGGCCCGGATCTAGGACCTACGAGCAGTACTTC.

This clone appeared a single time. The chain recombines TRBV9 with TRBJ2-3; D might be TRBD1 (6 bases). This CDR3 contains 15 residues. V lost 0 bases, J lost 1 base, and 9 bases lay in between. The germline V gene encodes CDR1 SGDLS and CDR2 YYNGEE. CDR3 sequence: CASSVGNRGTDTQYF. Here the CDR3 DNA reads TGTGCCAGCAGCGTAGGCAACAGGGGCACAGATACGCAGTATTTT.

The chain has TRBV6-2 or TRBV6-3 and TRBJ2-4; TRBD1 might be the D (6 bases). Germline V gene lookup returns CDR1 MNHEY and CDR2 SVGEGT. Trimming stripped 5 bases from V and 6 bases from J, with 14 bases between. The CDR3 length is 14 residues. CDR3: CASSPSLGGNIQYF. The DNA of the CDR3 is TGTGCCAGCAGTCCCAGTCTAGGGGGAAACATTCAGTACTTC.

This chain links TRBV29-1 with TRBJ1-1; possibly TRBD1 for D (6 bases). V was trimmed by 2 bases and J by 7 bases, leaving 14 bases between them. The CDR3 has 13 amino acids. Germline CDR1 SQVTM, CDR2 ANQGSEA. The CDR3 spells CSVEIGGVGEAFF. The DNA of the CDR3 is TGCAGCGTTGAAATCGGGGGCGTCGGTGAAGCTTTCTTT.

The V and J genes are TRBV7-9 and TRBJ1-2; perhaps TRBD1 as D (6 bases). CDR1 is SEHNR, CDR2 FQNEAQ, per germline (reference sequence). With 5 bases removed from V and 8 bases from J, the gap between germline ends came to 15 bases. This CDR3 contains 13 residues. CDR3 residues: CASSQQGGTGYTF. Written as DNA, the CDR3 is TGTGCCAGCAGCCAACAAGGGGGTACCGGCTACACCTTC.

V gene TRBV30 combines with J gene TRBJ2-6; 8 nucleotides line up with TRBD1. CDR3 length: 14 amino acids. Germline CDR1 reads GTSNPN; CDR2 reads SVGIG (reference sequence). V lost 5 bases to trimming and J lost 2 bases; unmatched junction nucleotides: 2. CDR3 sequence reads: CAWQGAAGANVLTF. The CDR3 DNA follows: TGTGCCTGGCAGGGGGCGGCTGGGGCCAACGTCCTGACTTTC. The variable domain in full, with the rest retrieved from reference TRBV30 and TRBJ2-6, is SQTIHQWPATLVQPVGSPLSLECTVEGTSNPNLYWYRQAAGRGLQLLFYSVGIGQISSEVPQNLSASRPQDRQFILSSKKLLLSDSGFYLCAWQGAAGANVLTFGAGSRLTVL.